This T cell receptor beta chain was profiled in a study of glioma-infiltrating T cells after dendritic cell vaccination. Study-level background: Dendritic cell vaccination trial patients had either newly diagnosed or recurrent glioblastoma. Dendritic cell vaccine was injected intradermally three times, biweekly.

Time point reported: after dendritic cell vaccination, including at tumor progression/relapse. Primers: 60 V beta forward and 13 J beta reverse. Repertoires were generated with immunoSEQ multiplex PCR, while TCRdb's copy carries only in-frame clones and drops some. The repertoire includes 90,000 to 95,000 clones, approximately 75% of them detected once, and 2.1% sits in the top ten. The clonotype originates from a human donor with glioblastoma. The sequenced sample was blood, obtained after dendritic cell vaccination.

The chain's CDR3 is CASSMTASYGYTF. The DNA for the CDR3 is TGTGCCAGCAGCATGACAGCAAGCTATGGCTACACCTTC. The V gene is TRBV7-9, the J gene TRBJ1-2; D perhaps matches TRBD1 (5 bases). Germline V gene sequence: CDR1 SEHNR, CDR2 FQNEAQ (reference sequence). V shed 5 bases and J shed 4 bases, with 11 bases lying between them. CDR3 length: 13 residues.